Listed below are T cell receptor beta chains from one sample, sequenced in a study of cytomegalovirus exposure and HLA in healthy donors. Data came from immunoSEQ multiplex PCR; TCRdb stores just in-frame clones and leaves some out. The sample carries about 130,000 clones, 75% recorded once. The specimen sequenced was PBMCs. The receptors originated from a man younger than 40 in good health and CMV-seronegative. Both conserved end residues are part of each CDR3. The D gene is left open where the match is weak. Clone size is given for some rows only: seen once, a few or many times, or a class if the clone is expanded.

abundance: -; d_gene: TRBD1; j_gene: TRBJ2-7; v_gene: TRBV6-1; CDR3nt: TGTGCCAGCAGTTCCCGGGACAGGGTCTACGAGCAGTACTTC; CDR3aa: CASSSRDRVYEQYF
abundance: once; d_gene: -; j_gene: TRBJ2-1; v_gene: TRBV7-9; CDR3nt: TGTGCCAGCAGCTTAGAGTCTAGCCGTAATGAGCAGTTCTTC; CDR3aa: CASSLESSRNEQFF
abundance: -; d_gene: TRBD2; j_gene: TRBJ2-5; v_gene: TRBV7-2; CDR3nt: TGTGCCAGCAGCTTAGGTCCCCGGGGGGGTCGGGAGACCCAGTACTTC; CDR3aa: CASSLGPRGGRETQYF
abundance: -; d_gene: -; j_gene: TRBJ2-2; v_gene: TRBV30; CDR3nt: TGTGCCTGGAGCAGACAGGCCAGGGGCACCGGGGAGCTGTTTTTT; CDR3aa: CAWSRQARGTGELFF
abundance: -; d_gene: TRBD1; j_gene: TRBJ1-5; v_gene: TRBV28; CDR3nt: TGTGCCAGCATATGGGGGACAGGGGCCCAGCCCCAGCATTTT; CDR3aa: CASIWGTGAQPQHF
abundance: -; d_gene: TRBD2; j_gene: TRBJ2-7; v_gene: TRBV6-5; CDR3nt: TGTGCCAGCAGGAGACTAGCGGGGTCCTACGAGCAGTACTTC; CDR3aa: CASRRLAGSYEQYF
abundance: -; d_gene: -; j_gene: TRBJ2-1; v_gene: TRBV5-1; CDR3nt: TGCGCCAGCAGCATCCCCCGAGCGGATGAGCAGTTCTTC; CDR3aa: CASSIPRADEQFF
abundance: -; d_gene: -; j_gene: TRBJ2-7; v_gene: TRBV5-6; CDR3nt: TGTGCCAGCAGCACCTGGGGGGGGCTTGTATACGAGCAGTACTTC; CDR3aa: CASSTWGGLVYEQYF
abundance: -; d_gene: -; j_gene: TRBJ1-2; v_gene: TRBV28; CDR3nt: TGTGCCAGCAGTTCCAGGACACGTAACTATGGCTACACCTTC; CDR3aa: CASSSRTRNYGYTF
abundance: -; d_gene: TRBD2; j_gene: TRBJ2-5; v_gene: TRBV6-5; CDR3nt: TGTGCCAGCAGTTACACGGGACTAGCGGGGCAAGAGACCCAGTACTTC; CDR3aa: CASSYTGLAGQETQYF
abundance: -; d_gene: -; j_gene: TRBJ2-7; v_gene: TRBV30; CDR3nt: TGTGCCTGGAGTAAAGGACTCTCCGACTGGCAGTACTTC; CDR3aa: CAWSKGLSDWQYF
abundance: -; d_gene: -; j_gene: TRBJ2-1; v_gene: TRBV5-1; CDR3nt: TGCGCCAGCAGCTTGCTTAGCGAGCAGTTCTTC; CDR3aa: CASSLLSEQFF
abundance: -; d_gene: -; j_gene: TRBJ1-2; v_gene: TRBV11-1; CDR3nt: TGTGCCAGCAGCTTAGCGCTGGAGACAGACTTCTATGGCTACACCTTC; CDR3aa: CASSLALETDFYGYTF
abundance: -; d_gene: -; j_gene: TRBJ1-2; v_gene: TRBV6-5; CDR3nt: TGTGCCAGCAGTTACGGTCACGCTACTGCGGTAATCGGCTACACCTTC; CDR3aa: CASSYGHATAVIGYTF
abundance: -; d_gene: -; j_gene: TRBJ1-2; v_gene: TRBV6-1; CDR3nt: TGTGCCAGCAGTGATCGTTCGGTGAGGGAGGGACGAGCCTATGGCTACACCTTC; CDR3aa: CASSDRSVREGRAYGYTF